The TCR beta chain under discussion was sequenced for a study of shared clonotypes between healthy human individuals (TCRdb year 2020). Turning to the overall study: The cohort comprised two women and a few men aged 18 to 49 years. For each donor, three plates each were used for CD4 naive and CD4 memory, two plates were used for CD8 naive, and one plate was used for CD8 memory. To estimate repertoire size and how much clonotypes are shared between individuals, the study performed deep sequencing of blood TCR repertoires from roughly five healthy adults. Libraries were prepared and TCR repertoires were sequenced by different laboratories using diverse techniques, in order to increase sequencing depth and limit assay-specific biases. Each donor's leukapheresis produced roughly between roughly 0.85 and 9.5 billion PBMCs. What the study reported, not specific to this receptor: Compared with non-shared clonotypes, clonotypes shared by all four sorted-subset donors had higher generation probabilities. Estimated clonotype richness was generally larger for naive than for memory subsets. Based on pairwise subsampling, the degree of clonotype sharing among donors was expected to be affected by sequencing depth. Sharing across a few donors was observed for about 5% of naive CD4, about 4% of naive CD8, 2% to 2.5% of memory CD4, and roughly 0.4% of memory CD8 clonotypes. Sampling was limited to blood, and TCR repertoires in tissue likely differ from TCR repertoires in blood. The small number of donors limited the genetic and exposure-history diversity represented. Rarefaction of sorted-subset datasets indicated incomplete sequencing despite the large sequencing depth.

The CDR3 measures 15 amino acids from cysteine to phenylalanine. Kept here is only the CDR3 DNA, which spans 45 bases and is read in frame from base 1. For CDR1 and CDR2, the germline V gene lists SGDLS and YYNGEE. Trimming costs V 2 bases and J 4 bases, and their ends lie 15 bases apart. For this clone: The target of this receptor is not known. Base qualities are not provided; no much larger clone lies one nucleotide away.

The donors were healthy, HIV-negative adults with no recently reported acute infections or vaccinations. Only Caucasian adults living in Nashville, Tennessee, USA were represented among the donors. CD4+ T cells were enriched through magnetic negative selection, after which naive cells were positively selected on CD45RA and the remaining negative fraction served as the memory subset. Blood was obtained by leukapheresis, after which PBMCs were separated by Ficoll-Histopaque density gradient centrifugation and cryopreserved in liquid nitrogen vapor phase. Analytical flow cytometry was used to check the purity and quantity of each magnetically sorted T cell population. Genomic DNA was isolated from each sorted fraction and quantified by UV absorbance on a Nanodrop 2000c. TCR CDR3 regions were amplified from genomic DNA by multiplex PCR using the deep immunoSEQ assay. For each cell subset, the extracted genomic DNA was distributed evenly across all wells of several immunoSEQ 96-well plates, and each plate served as one replicate. Each replicate PCR for sorted subsets received approximately 220 ng genomic DNA, equal to 30,000 or so T cell genomes. The purified libraries were quantified using a Qubit 3.0 fluorometer, sized with a Bioanalyzer 2100, and then quantified again using the KAPA Library Quantification kit. Each immunoSEQ 96-well plate was sequenced on its own single-read 150-cycle Illumina NextSeq 550 flow cell. As for how the authors treated the data: Because the immunoSEQ output held only junctional sequences and lacked quality scores, the filtering could not match the filtering applied to full-length reads. To assign V/J genes and CDR3, sequences were annotated using PyIR, a Python wrapper for IgBLAST v1.9, with IMGT germline references. Any read was removed if the V/J assignment was weak (E-value above 1e-6), the CDR3 was missing, or the read contained stop codons, out-of-frame junctions, or ambiguous translated residues. V3J clonotypes were defined by identical inferred V gene, J gene, and CDR3 amino acid sequence. To compute the percentage overlap between repertoires, the number of shared unique clonotypes was divided by the size of the smaller repertoire. Repertoire richness was assessed with RTK rarefaction, the Chao1 estimator, and Recon v2.1 estimates of unobserved clonotypes. Generation probabilities for all TCRbeta clonotypes obtained by the gDNA method from four donors were computed using OLGA. What TCRdb holds here is the immuneACCESS table cut down to in-frame rearrangements. Part of the clones is not present; checked against another copy, under half of the missing clones reflect an unresolved V gene, and the others are unexplained. That table gives V, J and clone size, and the DNA gave D and trimming. Present in this sample are 1 million to 1.2 million clones, roughly 80% of which were seen just once. Of the sample, almost 0.9% falls within the top ten clones.

Sequencing used memory CD4+ T cells from PBMCs. In the paper's terms, the cell subset or site label means: CD45RA-negative fraction. The chain joins TRBV9 to TRBJ2-5; a confident D gene designation cannot be given. The sequence was collected from a man younger than 35 in good health. Some clones in this sample may be carry-over from other donors' samples. DNA sequence: TGTGCCAGCAGCGTTAGGAGTAACGGCGGAGAGACCCAGTACTTC. This encodes CASSVRSNGGETQYF.